This T cell receptor (beta chain) was identified in a study of blood T cells in healthy people across ages. Study-level results: Not knowing donor CMV status may have confounded expanded clonotype changes.

This clonotype came up a few times. Antigen specificity is unknown. Each sample yielded at least 6.5 million isolated PBMCs. In germline, CDR1 is SGHRS, CDR2 YFSETQ. This CDR3 region has 15 residues. J gave up 6 bases and V 1 base, and 9 bases lay outside the gene matches. Primers used in a second PCR of roughly 7 to 12 cycles were a sample-barcoded 5' primer and a J-beta primer mix. CDR3-containing paired-end reads numbering at least 2.5 million came from each sample. One entry per CDR3 protein results from TCRdb running MiXCR on the 5' RACE reads. The sample records 1.5 million to 2 million distinct CDR3 sequences, 25% to 30% being singletons.

The receptor's source is a woman under 40 in good health. Source material: blood. The chain employs TRBV5-1 and TRBJ2-7; 8 bases align to TRBD1. In DNA form, the CDR3 reads TGCGCCAGCAGCTTGCCAGGGACAGGAGAAGGCGAGCAGTACTTC. It encodes CASSLPGTGEGEQYF.